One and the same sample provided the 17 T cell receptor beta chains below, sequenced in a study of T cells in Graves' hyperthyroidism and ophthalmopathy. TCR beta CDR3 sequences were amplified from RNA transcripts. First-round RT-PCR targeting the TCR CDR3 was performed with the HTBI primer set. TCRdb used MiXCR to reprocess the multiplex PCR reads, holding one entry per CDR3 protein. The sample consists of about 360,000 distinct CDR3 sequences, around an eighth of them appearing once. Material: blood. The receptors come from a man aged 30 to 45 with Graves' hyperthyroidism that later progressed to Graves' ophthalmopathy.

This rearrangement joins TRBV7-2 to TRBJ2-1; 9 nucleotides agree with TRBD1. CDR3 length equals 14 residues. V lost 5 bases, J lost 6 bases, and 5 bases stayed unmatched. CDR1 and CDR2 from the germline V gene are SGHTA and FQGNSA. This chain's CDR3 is CASSPRTGANEQFF. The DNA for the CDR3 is TGTGCCAGCAGCCCGAGGACAGGGGCCAATGAGCAGTTCTTC.

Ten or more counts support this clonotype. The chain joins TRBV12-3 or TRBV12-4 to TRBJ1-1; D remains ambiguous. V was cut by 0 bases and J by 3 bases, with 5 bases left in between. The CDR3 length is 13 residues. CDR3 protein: CASSLARDTEAFF. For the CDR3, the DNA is TGTGCCAGCAGTTTAGCGAGGGACACTGAAGCTTTCTTT.

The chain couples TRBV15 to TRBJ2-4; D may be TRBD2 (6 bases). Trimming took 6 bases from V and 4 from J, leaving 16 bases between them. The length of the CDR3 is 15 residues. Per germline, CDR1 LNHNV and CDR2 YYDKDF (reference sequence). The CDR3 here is CATRLTGTPKNIQYF. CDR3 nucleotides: TGTGCCACCAGGTTAACCGGGACTCCTAAAAACATTCAGTACTTC. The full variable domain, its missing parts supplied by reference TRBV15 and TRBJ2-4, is DAMVIQNPRYQVTQFGKPVTLSCSQTLNHNVMYWYQQKSSQAPKLLFHYYDKDFNNEADTPDNFQSRRPNTSFCFLDIRSPGLGDTAMYLCATRLTGTPKNIQYFGAGTRLSVL.

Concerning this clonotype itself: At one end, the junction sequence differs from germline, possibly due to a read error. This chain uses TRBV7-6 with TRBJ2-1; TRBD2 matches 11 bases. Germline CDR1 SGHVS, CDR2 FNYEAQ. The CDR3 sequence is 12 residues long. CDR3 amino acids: CASSIAGGRQFF. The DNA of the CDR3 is TGTGCCAGCAGCATAGCGGGGGGGCGGCAGTTCTTC.

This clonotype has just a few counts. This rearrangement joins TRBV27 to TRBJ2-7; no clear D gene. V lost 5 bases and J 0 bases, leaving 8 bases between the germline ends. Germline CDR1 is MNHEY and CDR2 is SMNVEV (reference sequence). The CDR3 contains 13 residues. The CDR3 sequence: CASSLHYSYEQYF. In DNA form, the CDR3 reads TGTGCCAGCAGTCTTCACTACTCCTACGAGCAGTACTTC.

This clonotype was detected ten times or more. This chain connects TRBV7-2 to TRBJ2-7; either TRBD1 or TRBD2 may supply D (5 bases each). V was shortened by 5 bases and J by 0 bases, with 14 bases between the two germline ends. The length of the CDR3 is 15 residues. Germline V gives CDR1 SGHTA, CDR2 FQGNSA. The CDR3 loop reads CASSGGGGFSYEQYF. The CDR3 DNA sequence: TGTGCCAGCAGCGGGGGTGGAGGCTTCTCCTACGAGCAGTACTTC. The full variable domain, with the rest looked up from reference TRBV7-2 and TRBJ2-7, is GAGVSQSPSNKVTEKGKDVELRCDPISGHTALYWYRQSLGQGLEFLIYFQGNSAPDKSGLPSDRFSAERTGGSVSTLTIQRTQQEDSAVYLCASSGGGGFSYEQYFGPGTRLTVT.

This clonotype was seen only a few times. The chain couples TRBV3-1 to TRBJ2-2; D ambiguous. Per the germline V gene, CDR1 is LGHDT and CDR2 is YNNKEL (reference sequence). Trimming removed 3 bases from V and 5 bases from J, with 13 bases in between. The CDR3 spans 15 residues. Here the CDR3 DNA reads TGTGCCAGCAGCCACTTGTCGAGAGTTACCGGGGAGCTGTTTTTT. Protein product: CASSHLSRVTGELFF. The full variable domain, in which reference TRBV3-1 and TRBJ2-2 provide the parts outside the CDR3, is DTAVSQTPKYLVTQMGNDKSIKCEQNLGHDTMYWYKQDSKKFLKIMFSYNNKELIINETVPNRFSPKSPDKAHLNLHINSLELGDSAVYFCASSHLSRVTGELFFGEGSRLTVL.

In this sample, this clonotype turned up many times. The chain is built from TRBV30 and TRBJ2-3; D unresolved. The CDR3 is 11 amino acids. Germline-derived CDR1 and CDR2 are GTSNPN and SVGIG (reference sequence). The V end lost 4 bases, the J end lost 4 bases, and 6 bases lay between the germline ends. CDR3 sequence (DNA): TGTGCCTGGAACGTAGCAGATACGCAGTATTTT. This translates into CAWNVADTQYF.

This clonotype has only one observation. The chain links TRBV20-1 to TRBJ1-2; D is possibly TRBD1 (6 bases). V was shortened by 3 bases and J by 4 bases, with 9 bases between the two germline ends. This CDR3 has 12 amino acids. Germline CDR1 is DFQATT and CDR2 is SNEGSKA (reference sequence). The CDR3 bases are TGCAGTGCTAGGAGGGGGAGCTATGGCTACACCTTC. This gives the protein CSARRGSYGYTF.

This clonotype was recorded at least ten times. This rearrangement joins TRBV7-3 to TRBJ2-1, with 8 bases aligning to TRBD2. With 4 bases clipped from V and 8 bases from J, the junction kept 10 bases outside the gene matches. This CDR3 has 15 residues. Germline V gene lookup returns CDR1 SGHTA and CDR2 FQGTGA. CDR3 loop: CASSSPLGGADEQFF. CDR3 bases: TGTGCCAGCAGCTCCCCACTCGGGGGGGCGGATGAGCAGTTCTTC.

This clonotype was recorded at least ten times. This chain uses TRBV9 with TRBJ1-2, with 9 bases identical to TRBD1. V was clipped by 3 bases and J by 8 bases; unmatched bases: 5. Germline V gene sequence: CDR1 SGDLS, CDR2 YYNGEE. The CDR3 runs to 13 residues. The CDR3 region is CASSGGQGRGYTF. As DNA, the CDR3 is TGTGCCAGCAGCGGAGGACAGGGGCGAGGCTACACCTTC.

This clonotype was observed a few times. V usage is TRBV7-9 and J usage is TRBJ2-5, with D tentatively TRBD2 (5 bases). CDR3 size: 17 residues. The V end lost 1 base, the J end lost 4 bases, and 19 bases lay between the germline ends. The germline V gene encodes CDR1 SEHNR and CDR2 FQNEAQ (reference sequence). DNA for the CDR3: TGTGCCAGCAGCTTAGGCGTTGCGGCTAGCTTAGTAGAGACCCAGTACTTC. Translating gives CASSLGVAASLVETQYF.

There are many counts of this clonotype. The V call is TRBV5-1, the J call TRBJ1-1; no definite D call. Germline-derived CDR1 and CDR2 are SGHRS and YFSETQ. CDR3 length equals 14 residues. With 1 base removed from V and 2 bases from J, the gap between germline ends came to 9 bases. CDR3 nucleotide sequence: TGCGCCAGCAGCTTGTGGGTCTATAACACTGAAGCTTTCTTT. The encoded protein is CASSLWVYNTEAFF.

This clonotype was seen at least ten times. CDR3 nucleotide sequence: TGTGCCAGCAGTTACCAGCGGTGGCGCTCCTACGAGCAGTACTTC. This translates into CASSYQRWRSYEQYF. The chain is built from TRBV6-2 or TRBV6-3 and TRBJ2-7; maybe TRBD2 (5 bases). The germline V gene encodes CDR1 MNHEY and CDR2 SVGEGT. This CDR3 has 15 amino acids. The germline V and J ends were trimmed by 2 bases and 0 bases, with 11 bases remaining between them.

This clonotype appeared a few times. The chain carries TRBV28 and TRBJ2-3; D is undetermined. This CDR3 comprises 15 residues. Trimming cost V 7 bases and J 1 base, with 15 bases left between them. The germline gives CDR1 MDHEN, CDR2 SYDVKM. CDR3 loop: CASTIGARRTDTQYF. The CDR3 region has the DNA TGTGCCAGCACCATAGGTGCTAGGCGCACAGATACGCAGTATTTT. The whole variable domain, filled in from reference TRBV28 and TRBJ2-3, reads DVKVTQSSRYLVKRTGEKVFLECVQDMDHENMFWYRQDPGLGLRLIYFSYDVKMKEKGDIPEGYSVSREKKERFSLILESASTNQTSMYLCASTIGARRTDTQYFGPGTRLTVL.

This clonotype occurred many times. The CDR3 loop is CASSLRLAGGENEQFF. The CDR3 nucleotides are TGTGCCAGCAGCTTAAGACTAGCGGGGGGAGAGAATGAGCAGTTCTTC. This sequence joins TRBV7-8 and TRBJ2-1, with 13 bases matching TRBD2. The CDR3 is 16 amino acids. CDR1 SGHVS and CDR2 FQNEAQ come from the germline V gene. V lost 2 bases and J lost 7; bases outside the gene matches: 5.

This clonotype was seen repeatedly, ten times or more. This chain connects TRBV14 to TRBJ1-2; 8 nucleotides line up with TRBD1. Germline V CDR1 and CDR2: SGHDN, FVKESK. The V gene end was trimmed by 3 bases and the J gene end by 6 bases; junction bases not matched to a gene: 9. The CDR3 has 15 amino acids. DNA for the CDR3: TGTGCCAGCAGCCACGTCGGACAGGGCACCAATGGCTACACCTTC. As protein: CASSHVGQGTNGYTF.